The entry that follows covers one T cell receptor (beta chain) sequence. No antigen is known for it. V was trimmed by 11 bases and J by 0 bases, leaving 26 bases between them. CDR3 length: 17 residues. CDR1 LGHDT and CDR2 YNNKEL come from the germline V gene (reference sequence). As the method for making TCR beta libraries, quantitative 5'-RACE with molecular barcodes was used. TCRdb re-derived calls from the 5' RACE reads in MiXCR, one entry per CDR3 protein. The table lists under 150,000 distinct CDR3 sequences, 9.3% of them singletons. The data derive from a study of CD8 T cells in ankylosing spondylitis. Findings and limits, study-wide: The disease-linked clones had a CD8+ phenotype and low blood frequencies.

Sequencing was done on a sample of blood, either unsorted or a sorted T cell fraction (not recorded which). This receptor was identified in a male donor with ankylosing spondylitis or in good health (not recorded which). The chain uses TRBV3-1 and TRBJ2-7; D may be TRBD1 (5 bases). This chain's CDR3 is CACTQDPGRASSYEQYF. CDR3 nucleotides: TGTGCCTGCACCCAAGATCCAGGCAGGGCAAGCTCCTACGAGCAGTACTTC.